One sample yielded the 8 T cell receptor beta chains listed below, sequenced in a study of patients and donors after allogeneic stem cell transplantation. MiXCR, applied by TCRdb to the RT-PCR reads, yields one record per CDR3 protein. The sample shows about a million distinct CDR3 sequences, roughly 17% of them seen only once. Sequenced material: blood, either unsorted or a sorted T cell fraction (not recorded which). All receptors come from a human donor who was either an allogeneic HSCT recipient or a stem cell or donor lymphocyte infusion donor (not recorded which). It is not recorded whose cells these are; they may come from a transplant donor.

This clonotype has only a few counts. V and J are TRBV5-4 and TRBJ2-2; weak D call: TRBD1 (6 bases). Trimming removed 1 base at V and 5 bases at J, with 15 bases between. The germline CDR1 and CDR2 sequences are SGHNT and YYREEE (reference sequence). This CDR3 has 16 amino acids. In DNA, the CDR3 is TGTGCCAGCAGCTTGATGGGGGCCTGGGGGACCGGGGAGCTGTTTTTT. Translation gives CASSLMGAWGTGELFF.

This clonotype was seen more than once but under ten times. The chain uses TRBV20-1 and TRBJ1-2; tentatively, D is TRBD1 (6 bases). Germline CDR1 is DFQATT and CDR2 is SNEGSKA (reference sequence). CDR3 size: 12 residues. V was pared by 3 bases and J by 4 bases, with 9 bases between. CDR3 amino acids: CSASTGTYGYTF. The CDR3 DNA reads as TGCAGTGCTAGTACAGGGACCTATGGCTACACCTTC.

The gene calls are TRBV18 and TRBJ2-1; D gene unclear. Germline assignment: CDR1 KGHSH and CDR2 LQKENI. The CDR3 is 16 amino acids. Deletions cut 3 bases from V and 4 bases from J, with 16 bases between. The CDR3 protein is CASSPIFGVSYNEQFF. CDR3 nucleotides: TGTGCCAGCTCACCTATCTTTGGAGTATCTTACAATGAGCAGTTCTTC.

J is TRBJ1-5 and V is TRBV5-1; D perhaps matches TRBD1 (5 bases). The ends were cut back, 0 bases at V and 10 bases at J, with 14 bases in the middle. The CDR3 runs to 14 residues. The germline gives CDR1 SGHRS, CDR2 YFSETQ. The CDR3 region has the DNA TGCGCCAGCAGCTTGGAGTCAGGGAATTATCCCCAGCATTTT. Translating it yields CASSLESGNYPQHF.

V is TRBV5-1 and J is TRBJ1-1; 7 nucleotides agree with TRBD1. CDR1 and CDR2 (germline): SGHRS, YFSETQ. The CDR3 spans 14 residues. The junction had 12 bases not matched to a gene; V was cut back by 2 bases and J by 11 bases. The CDR3 DNA reads as TGCGCCAGCAGCTTCTCGAATCGACAGGGTGAGGCTTTCTTT. This encodes CASSFSNRQGEAFF.

V usage is TRBV15 and J usage is TRBJ2-5; 8 positions agree with TRBD2. In germline, CDR1 is LNHNV, CDR2 YYDKDF (reference sequence). The CDR3 runs to 17 residues. Trimming at V came to 3 bases and at J to 6 bases, leaving 15 bases not matched to a gene. The CDR3 coding sequence is TGTGCCACCAGCAGCCGGCGCACAGCGGGGGACGGACAGACCCAGTACTTC. Residues: CATSSRRTAGDGQTQYF.

The sample holds a few counts of this clonotype. The gene calls are TRBV5-5 and TRBJ2-7, with no clear D. The CDR3 covers 15 residues. Per the germline V gene, CDR1 is SGHKS and CDR2 is YYEKEE (reference sequence). The V end lost 4 bases, the J end lost 5 bases, and 19 bases lay between the germline ends. This CDR3 is CASSPRARFLDEQYF. The CDR3 DNA follows: TGTGCCAGCAGCCCCCGCGCTCGGTTCCTGGACGAGCAGTACTTC.

This clonotype came up a few times. The chain couples TRBV4-1 to TRBJ1-1; 7 nucleotides align to TRBD1. V lost 5 bases to trimming and J lost 0 bases; unmatched junction nucleotides: 9. The CDR3 spans 16 residues. Looked up from germline, CDR1 is MGHRA and CDR2 is YSYEKL. CDR3 protein: CASSEGANPMNTEAFF. The CDR3 nucleotides read TGCGCCAGCAGCGAGGGGGCAAACCCCATGAACACTGAAGCTTTCTTT.